The 32 T cell receptor beta chains below all came from one sample that was sequenced in a study of T cell responses to AZD1222 COVID-19 vaccine. Only in-frame clones appear in the TCRdb table, and some are missing; sequencing was by immunoSEQ multiplex PCR. The table lists some 110,000 clones, 82% of them singletons. The sequencing here drew on peripheral blood, taken on day 0 of AZD1222 vaccination. The source of these receptors is an adult in good health.

The rearrangement links TRBV5-6 to TRBJ1-2, with a weak D call TRBD1 (5 bases). Trimming took 0 bases from V and 8 from J, leaving 20 bases between them. Germline V gives CDR1 SGHDT, CDR2 YYEEEE. The CDR3 is 16 amino acids. The CDR3 nucleotides are TGTGCCAGCAGCTTGGAATGGGGCAGGGAGGTCCGGGGCTACACCTTC. Translating it yields CASSLEWGREVRGYTF.

CDR3 sequence reads: CASSPGTMGTQYF. Here the CDR3 DNA reads TGTGCCAGCAGCCCAGGGACTATGGGGACCCAGTACTTC. The genes are TRBV7-9 and TRBJ2-5; TRBD2 matches 7 bases. Germline V gene data show CDR1 as SEHNR and CDR2 as FQNEAQ (reference sequence). The CDR3 consists of 13 residues. V was pared by 5 bases and J by 7 bases, with 7 bases of the junction left unmatched.

The chain combines TRBV11-3 with TRBJ2-1; no definite D call. Germline V gene data show CDR1 as SGHNT and CDR2 as YENEEA. The CDR3 has 15 amino acids. Between the trimmed V and J ends, which lost 2 bases and 2 bases, there was a span of 10 bases. CDR3 residues: CASSLNRGPYNEQFF. CDR3 DNA sequence: TGTGCCAGCAGCTTAAATCGTGGCCCCTACAATGAGCAGTTCTTC.

The V and J genes are TRBV7-2 and TRBJ2-5; no clear D gene. In germline, CDR1 is SGHTA, CDR2 FQGNSA. Trimming removed 5 bases from V and 5 bases from J, with 18 bases in between. The CDR3 loop spans 15 amino acids. The CDR3, as DNA: TGTGCCAGCAGCCCCCAGACCCCCTTGGTGGAGACCCAGTACTTC. It translates to CASSPQTPLVETQYF.

This clone was recorded a few times. The CDR3 spells CASSLIETQYF. Here the CDR3 DNA reads TGTGCCAGCAGCTTAATAGAGACCCAGTACTTC. The J gene is TRBJ2-5, the V gene TRBV7-9; D remains ambiguous. This CDR3 spans 11 amino acids. Germline V gives CDR1 SEHNR, CDR2 FQNEAQ (reference sequence). Trimming cost V 2 bases and J 4 bases, with 2 bases left between them. The full variable domain, with the rest looked up from reference TRBV7-9 and TRBJ2-5, is DTGVSQNPRHKITKRGQNVTFRCDPISEHNRLYWYRQTLGQGPEFLTYFQNEAQLEKSRLLSDRFSAERPKGSFSTLEIQRTEQGDSAMYLCASSLIETQYFGPGTRLLVL.

The sample holds many counts of this clone. V and J are TRBV5-1 and TRBJ1-1; D is uncertain. Germline V gene data show CDR1 as SGHRS and CDR2 as YFSETQ. V was clipped by 0 bases and J by 4 bases, with 13 bases between them. The CDR3 runs 15 residues. Here the CDR3 DNA reads TGCGCCAGCAGCTTGGGGGCTCTCGGAGGCACTGAAGCTTTCTTT. Translated: CASSLGALGGTEAFF. The full variable domain, in which reference TRBV5-1 and TRBJ1-1 provide the parts outside the CDR3, is KAGVTQTPRYLIKTRGQQVTLSCSPISGHRSVSWYQQTPGQGLQFLFEYFSETQRNKGNFPGRFSGRQFSNSRSEMNVSTLELGDSALYLCASSLGALGGTEAFFGQGTRLTVV.

The chain combines TRBV27 with TRBJ2-4, with D perhaps TRBD2 (6 bases). The CDR3 spans 17 residues. Germline CDR1 is MNHEY and CDR2 is SMNVEV (reference sequence). Trimming took 4 bases from V and 6 from J, leaving 22 bases between them. Here the CDR3 reads CASSSGKDYLGGNIQYF. In DNA, the CDR3 is TGTGCCAGCAGTTCGGGAAAGGACTATTTGGGGGGAAACATTCAGTACTTC.

The chain couples TRBV7-2 to TRBJ2-7, with 8 nucleotides matching TRBD2. Germline V lookup: CDR1 SGHTA, CDR2 FQGNSA. The CDR3 extends over 15 amino acids. The V segment lost 1 base and the J segment 7 bases; nucleotides outside the gene matches: 9. The CDR3 sequence is CASSLGVGSGGEQYF. CDR3 DNA sequence: TGTGCCAGCAGCTTAGGTGTCGGGAGCGGGGGTGAGCAGTACTTC.

This chain links TRBV29-1 with TRBJ1-2, with D possibly TRBD1 on 5 matching bases. The CDR3 covers 13 residues. Deletions cut 3 bases from V and 8 bases from J, with 16 bases between. Germline V gene lookup returns CDR1 SQVTM and CDR2 ANQGSEA. In DNA, the CDR3 is TGCAGCGTTGACCTCCCAGGGCTGCAGGGCTACACCTTC. Its translation is CSVDLPGLQGYTF.

The J gene is TRBJ2-1, the V gene TRBV10-3; 7 nucleotides line up with TRBD2. CDR1 and CDR2 from the germline V gene are ENHRY and SYGVKD. CDR3 size: 14 residues. J gave up 2 bases and V 9 bases, and 7 bases lay outside the gene matches. Written as DNA, the CDR3 is TGTGCCATTACAAAAGCGGGGACCTACAATGAGCAGTTCTTC. This codes for CAITKAGTYNEQFF.

Written as DNA, the CDR3 is TGCGCCAGCAGCTTGACGGGTTTGAGCTACACCTTC. As protein: CASSLTGLSYTF. The chain links TRBV5-1 to TRBJ1-2, with no clear D. The CDR3 consists of 12 residues. Germline CDR1 SGHRS, CDR2 YFSETQ. V was pared by 1 base and J by 9 bases, with 10 bases between.

This chain connects TRBV6-6 to TRBJ2-6, with D unclear. Germline V CDR1 and CDR2: MNHNY, SVGAGI (reference sequence). The V and J ends lost 0 bases and 3 bases respectively, with 0 bases between them. The length of the CDR3 is 13 residues. In nucleotides, the CDR3 is TGTGCCAGCAGTTACTCTGGGGCCAACGTCCTGACTTTC. Its translation is CASSYSGANVLTF.

The J gene is TRBJ2-3, the V gene TRBV5-1, with 8 bases aligning to TRBD2. The CDR3 totals 18 residues. Per the germline V gene, CDR1 is SGHRS and CDR2 is YFSETQ. With V trimmed by 2 bases and J by 0 bases, 11 bases remained unmatched. The chain's CDR3 is CASSFLLAGFSSTDTQYF. Here the CDR3 DNA reads TGCGCCAGCAGCTTTTTATTAGCGGGGTTCTCTAGCACAGATACGCAGTATTTT.

Notes on this clone: Other DNA sequences in this specimen translate into the identical CDR3. The chain joins TRBV5-1 to TRBJ1-1; D is possibly TRBD1 (5 bases). The germline V gene has CDR1 SGHRS and CDR2 YFSETQ. Trimming pared 0 bases from V and 5 bases from J, leaving 11 bases between. The CDR3 covers 14 residues. The CDR3 loop reads CASSLEVGGTEAFF. The CDR3 coding sequence is TGCGCCAGCAGCTTGGAGGTGGGGGGTACTGAAGCTTTCTTT. The full variable domain, with the rest looked up from reference TRBV5-1 and TRBJ1-1, is KAGVTQTPRYLIKTRGQQVTLSCSPISGHRSVSWYQQTPGQGLQFLFEYFSETQRNKGNFPGRFSGRQFSNSRSEMNVSTLELGDSALYLCASSLEVGGTEAFFGQGTRLTVV.

V is TRBV6-2 or TRBV6-3 and J is TRBJ2-4; 7 positions agree with TRBD2. CDR3 length: 14 amino acids. Germline-derived CDR1 and CDR2 are MNHEY and SVGEGT. V lost 2 bases, J lost 8 bases, and 6 bases stayed unmatched. CDR3 protein: CASSYGGERDIQYF. CDR3 coding DNA: TGTGCCAGCAGTTACGGGGGGGAAAGAGACATTCAGTACTTC.

This clone has just a few counts. V usage is TRBV29-1 and J usage is TRBJ1-1; a weak D match, TRBD1 (5 bases). Germline lookup yields CDR1 SQVTM and CDR2 ANQGSEA. The CDR3 is 14 amino acids. V was cut by 3 bases and J by 1 base, with 12 bases left in between. The CDR3 nucleotides read TGCAGCGTTGATTCAGGGAGCTCGAACACTGAAGCTTTCTTT. As protein: CSVDSGSSNTEAFF.

The rearrangement uses TRBV25-1 and TRBJ2-7, with 8 bases fitting TRBD1. Germline CDR1 MGHDK, CDR2 SYGVNS. V lost 7 bases to trimming and J lost 3 bases; unmatched junction nucleotides: 5. The CDR3 runs to 13 residues. CDR3 in DNA: TGTGCCAGCACCCCCAGGGGGCGCTACGAGCAGTACTTC. This encodes CASTPRGRYEQYF.

The rearrangement uses TRBV7-2 and TRBJ1-5, with TRBD1 matching 7 bases. The junction had 10 bases not matched to a gene; V was cut back by 5 bases and J by 3 bases. The germline V gene has CDR1 SGHTA and CDR2 FQGNSA. There are 16 residues in the CDR3. As DNA, the CDR3 is TGTGCCAGCAGCCCCAACCGGAGGGGGCTCAATCAGCCCCAGCATTTT. It is translated as CASSPNRRGLNQPQHF.

In the case of this clone: The sample carries other DNA sequences with the same CDR3. This chain's CDR3 is CASSLDGYNEQFF. CDR3 sequence (DNA): TGCGCCAGCAGCCTGGACGGATACAATGAGCAGTTCTTC. V and J are TRBV5-1 and TRBJ2-1; D remains unclear. Germline V gives CDR1 SGHRS, CDR2 YFSETQ. The CDR3 is 13 amino acids. V dropped 4 bases and J dropped 4 bases, with 9 bases sitting between them.

J is TRBJ2-2 and V is TRBV29-1; D remains ambiguous. The length of the CDR3 is 14 residues. CDR1 is SQVTM, CDR2 ANQGSEA, per germline. The V gene lost 4 bases and the J gene lost 4 bases, with 13 bases spanning the gap. CDR3 loop: CSVAPKLGTGELFF. The CDR3 bases are TGCAGCGTTGCTCCCAAGTTGGGCACCGGGGAGCTGTTTTTT.

The V call is TRBV10-3, the J call TRBJ2-1; D is unclear. V was pared by 6 bases and J by 7 bases, with 19 bases between. CDR1 and CDR2 from the germline V gene are ENHRY and SYGVKD. The CDR3 contains 15 residues. This CDR3 is CAIRTQTSGWNEQFF. The CDR3 DNA reads TGTGCCATCAGGACCCAGACCTCCGGGTGGAATGAGCAGTTCTTC.

This rearrangement joins TRBV7-8 to TRBJ1-1, with TRBD1 matching 8 bases. CDR1 and CDR2 from the germline V gene are SGHVS and FQNEAQ. The CDR3 sequence is 13 residues long. V shed 4 bases, J shed 6 bases, and the junction held 4 bases outside the gene matches. CDR3: CASSWTGFAEAFF. In nucleotides, the CDR3 is TGTGCCAGCAGCTGGACAGGGTTCGCTGAAGCTTTCTTT.

The chain employs TRBV5-1 and TRBJ2-2; maybe TRBD2 (5 bases). The V gene lost 2 bases and the J gene lost 4 bases, with 21 bases spanning the gap. This CDR3 is built from 18 residues. Per the germline V gene, CDR1 is SGHRS and CDR2 is YFSETQ. CDR3 coding DNA: TGCGCCAGCAGCTTCATCTTACACCCCGGGGTAGGCACCGGGGAGCTGTTTTTT. Amino acid sequence: CASSFILHPGVGTGELFF.

The chain employs TRBV6-2 or TRBV6-3 and TRBJ1-2; 7 nucleotides match TRBD1. The J segment lost 8 bases and the V segment lost 4 bases, leaving 4 bases of the junction unmatched. CDR3 length: 12 residues. Germline lookup yields CDR1 MNHEY and CDR2 SVGEGT. The CDR3 DNA follows: TGTGCCAGCAGTTTGGGGACAGTCGGCTACACCTTC. As protein: CASSLGTVGYTF.

The chain joins TRBV24-1 to TRBJ2-1, with D maybe TRBD2 (6 bases). V dropped 9 bases and J dropped 0 bases, with 14 bases sitting between them. CDR3 size: 15 residues. Germline assignment: CDR1 KGHDR and CDR2 SFDVKD. The CDR3 nucleotides read TGTGCCACCGGTGGAGGGAAGGGCTCCTACAATGAGCAGTTCTTC. It codes for CATGGGKGSYNEQFF.

This clone has more than one count but fewer than ten. The V and J genes are TRBV7-9 and TRBJ1-4; the D is unclear. Germline loops: CDR1 SEHNR, CDR2 FQNEAQ (reference sequence). This CDR3 has 17 residues. Trimming cost V 0 bases and J 7 bases, with 18 bases left between them. The CDR3 here is CASSLAVGLGEGEKLFF. The CDR3 DNA reads as TGTGCCAGCAGCTTAGCGGTCGGTTTGGGCGAGGGTGAAAAACTGTTTTTT.

This clone turned up a few times. The genes are TRBV11-2 and TRBJ2-3; TRBD1 matches 7 bases. Germline V gene lookup returns CDR1 SGHAT and CDR2 FQNNGV. The V and J ends lost 1 base and 2 bases, in that order; junction bases with no gene match: 6. The CDR3 has 16 amino acids. The CDR3 here is CASSLAGTENTDTQYF. In DNA form, the CDR3 reads TGTGCCAGCAGCTTAGCCGGGACAGAGAACACAGATACGCAGTATTTT.

The count of this clone is one. V is TRBV5-5 and J is TRBJ1-6, with D unclear. CDR1 and CDR2 (germline): SGHKS, YYEKEE (reference sequence). V was clipped by 0 bases and J by 7 bases, with 8 bases between them. This CDR3 comprises 14 residues. CDR3 loop: CASSLGNRNSPLHF. As DNA, the CDR3 is TGTGCCAGCAGCTTGGGTAATAGAAATTCACCCCTCCACTTT. The full variable domain, completed using reference TRBV5-5 and TRBJ1-6, is DAGVTQSPTHLIKTRGQQVTLRCSPISGHKSVSWYQQVLGQGPQFIFQYYEKEERGRGNFPDRFSARQFPNYSSELNVNALLLGDSALYLCASSLGNRNSPLHFGNGTRLTVT.

The chain has TRBV19 and TRBJ2-3; TRBD2 agrees at 14 bases. J gave up 2 bases and V 7 bases, and 17 bases lay outside the gene matches. CDR1 and CDR2 (germline): LNHDA, SQIVND (reference sequence). There are 20 residues in the CDR3. DNA for the CDR3: TGTGCCAGTACCCCCTATAGGGCGGGACTAGCGGGGGACCTCACAGATACGCAGTATTTT. Its translation: CASTPYRAGLAGDLTDTQYF.

The chain employs TRBV12-3 or TRBV12-4 and TRBJ2-7, with 7 bases fitting TRBD2. The CDR3 extends over 13 amino acids. The V segment lost 4 bases and the J segment 6 bases; nucleotides outside the gene matches: 6. As DNA, the CDR3 is TGTGCCAGCAGTTCCTGGGGAGGGAGCGAGCAGTACTTC. Translated, it gives CASSSWGGSEQYF.

This chain joins TRBV5-3 and TRBJ2-7; D may be TRBD2 (6 bases). TRBV5-3 qualifies as an ORF whose function is uncertain. Deletions cut 6 bases from V and 7 bases from J, with 17 bases between. The CDR3 consists of 13 residues. The CDR3 is CARTPARGREQYF. Written as DNA, the CDR3 is TGTGCCAGAACTCCGGCGCGGGGTAGGGAGCAGTACTTC.

The chain is built from TRBV23-1 and TRBJ1-2; D possibly corresponds to TRBD1 (6 bases). TRBV23-1 is labeled an ORF, and its function is uncertain. Trimming took 7 bases from V and 2 from J, leaving 11 bases between them. The CDR3 is made up of 13 amino acids. The CDR3 protein is CASTTGRNYGYTF. Written as DNA, the CDR3 is TGCGCCAGCACGACAGGAAGAAACTATGGCTACACCTTC.